This T cell receptor (beta chain) was documented in a study of vaccination and CD4 T cells after COVID-19. The V gene's germline CDR1 is LNHDA and CDR2 SQIVND (reference sequence). This CDR3 is 14 amino acids long. V was clipped by 7 bases and J by 6 bases, with 13 bases between them. Treatment defined: approximately 9-day PBMC culture with coronavirus spike peptide pools or control peptides (ViraFEST assay). Cultured CD4+ T-cell DNA underwent Oncomine TCR Beta short-read sequencing. TCRdb redid the calling of the PCR reads with MiXCR, one entry per CDR3 protein. The repertoire has about 20,000 distinct CDR3 sequences, just under 80% of them found once; the top ten carry around 17%. Notes on this clonotype: Its antigen remains unidentified.

Sequences were derived from CD4+ T cells from blood, cultured in vitro, sampled after SARS-CoV-2 vaccination. This TCR was sampled from a human donor who received a COVID-19 vaccine. J is TRBJ1-6 and V is TRBV19, with D perhaps matching TRBD1 (5 bases). In DNA, the CDR3 is TGTGCCAGTAATCCTGCGGGGGGTAATTCACCCCTCCACTTT. This codes for CASNPAGGNSPLHF.